The 16 T cell receptor beta chains below were found in one sample sequenced in a study of shared clonotypes between healthy human individuals. Assay: immunoSEQ multiplex PCR; the TCRdb copy retains only in-frame clones and omits some. The data hold 150,000 to 200,000 clones, with roughly 93% observed a single time. Sequencing used naive CD4+ T cells sorted from blood. As to subset: CD45RA+ positively selected. These receptors were taken from a woman in her twenties or thirties in good health.

The V gene is TRBV28, the J gene TRBJ1-2; TRBD1 is a possible D gene (6 bases). Per germline, CDR1 MDHEN and CDR2 SYDVKM. The CDR3 loop spans 15 amino acids. V lost 3 bases and J lost 2, with 13 bases in between. The CDR3 DNA reads as TGTGCCAGCAGTTTTCTGGGACACCAAAACTATGGCTACACCTTC. Translated: CASSFLGHQNYGYTF.

The chain carries TRBV10-3 and TRBJ2-5, with D perhaps matching TRBD2 (6 bases). The J call may be wrong; the DNA end is better matched by TRBJ2-7. Germline assignment: CDR1 ENHRY and CDR2 SYGVKD. The CDR3 has 15 amino acids. The CDR3 bases are TGTGCCATCAGTGACCCTACTAGCAGCTCCTACGAGCAGTACTTC. It codes for CAISDPTSSSYEQYF.

The chain has TRBV19 and TRBJ2-5; D unclear. The CDR3 spans 13 residues. Trimming removed 4 bases from V and 5 bases from J, with 11 bases in between. From germline, CDR1 is LNHDA and CDR2 SQIVND (reference sequence). CDR3 region: CASSTTIGETQYF. The CDR3 DNA reads TGTGCCAGTAGTACCACCATAGGGGAGACCCAGTACTTC.

The chain carries TRBV5-1 and TRBJ2-7; 9 bases match TRBD1. Germline CDR1 SGHRS, CDR2 YFSETQ. The ends lost 0 bases at V and 4 bases at J; junction bases unmatched: 8. This CDR3 region has 16 residues. This CDR3 is CASSLEVTGGRYEQYF. In nucleotides, the CDR3 is TGCGCCAGCAGCTTGGAGGTAACAGGGGGCAGGTACGAGCAGTACTTC.

The chain recombines TRBV28 with TRBJ2-7, with 9 bases aligning to TRBD1. Germline V gene sequence: CDR1 MDHEN, CDR2 SYDVKM. The ends lost 6 bases at V and 4 bases at J; junction bases unmatched: 10. The CDR3 consists of 15 residues. The CDR3: CASRPGTGYRYEQYF. The DNA for the CDR3 is TGTGCCAGCAGGCCAGGGACAGGGTATCGGTACGAGCAGTACTTC.

This chain uses TRBV4-2 with TRBJ2-2; TRBD2 agrees at 9 bases. Germline CDR1 is LGHNA and CDR2 is YNFKEQ. Unmatched junction bases numbered 7, after V lost 0 bases and J lost 5 bases. This CDR3 spans 17 amino acids. CDR3 nucleotides: TGTGCCAGCAGCCAAGATGTGATAGCGGGAGAAACCGGGGAGCTGTTTTTT. Protein product: CASSQDVIAGETGELFF.

The chain is built from TRBV6-5 and TRBJ2-2; D is uncertain. The CDR3 is made up of 15 amino acids. Trimming removed 3 bases at V and 8 bases at J, with 16 bases between. CDR1 and CDR2 (germline): MNHEY, SVGAGI. The CDR3: CASSYSPADPGELFF. CDR3 in DNA: TGTGCCAGCAGTTATTCGCCGGCGGACCCAGGGGAGCTGTTTTTT.

V usage is TRBV27 and J usage is TRBJ2-1; a possible D gene is TRBD1 (6 bases). V gave up 3 bases and J gave up 3 bases, with 18 bases separating them. Germline CDR1 MNHEY, CDR2 SMNVEV (reference sequence). The CDR3 has 17 residues. This chain's CDR3 is CASSFATGQPIYNEQFF. The CDR3 DNA reads as TGTGCCAGCAGTTTTGCGACTGGACAGCCGATCTACAATGAGCAGTTCTTC.

The chain has TRBV6-5 and TRBJ1-1; 7 bases match TRBD1. Germline CDR1 MNHEY, CDR2 SVGAGI. V shed 2 bases, J shed 1 base, and the junction held 4 bases outside the gene matches. This CDR3 is 15 amino acids long. The CDR3, as DNA: TGTGCCAGCAGTTACGGGACAGACCAGAACACTGAAGCTTTCTTT. Protein sequence: CASSYGTDQNTEAFF.

The chain recombines TRBV29-1 with TRBJ2-2; D is perhaps TRBD1 (6 bases). This CDR3 has 14 residues. Germline V gene data show CDR1 as SQVTM and CDR2 as ANQGSEA. V dropped 6 bases and J dropped 0 bases, with 11 bases sitting between them. The CDR3 loop reads CSVSGTPNTGELFF. The CDR3 DNA is TGCAGCGTCTCCGGGACACCGAACACCGGGGAGCTGTTTTTT.

This clone came up a few times. V usage is TRBV28 and J usage is TRBJ2-7; the match to TRBD1 covers 9 bases. In germline, CDR1 is MDHEN, CDR2 SYDVKM. The CDR3 sequence is 13 residues long. V shed 6 bases and J 3 bases; nucleotides not matched to a gene: 3. The CDR3 is CASRRQGVYEQYF. CDR3 bases: TGTGCCAGCAGACGACAGGGGGTCTACGAGCAGTACTTC.

The chain uses TRBV30 and TRBJ2-7; no definite D call. CDR1 and CDR2 from the germline V gene are GTSNPN and SVGIG (reference sequence). The CDR3 spans 13 residues. The germline V and J ends were trimmed by 0 bases and 3 bases, with 9 bases remaining between them. CDR3 in DNA: TGTGCCTGGAGTGTGTCTAGAATCTACGAGCAGTACTTC. It specifies CAWSVSRIYEQYF.

This chain connects TRBV2 to TRBJ2-7; no firm D call. V gave up 4 bases and J gave up 0 bases, with 4 bases separating them. The CDR3 has 12 amino acids. CDR1 is SNHLY and CDR2 is FYNNEI in the germline V gene. CDR3 DNA: TGTGCCAGCAGTGGGAGCTCCTACGAGCAGTACTTC. Translation gives CASSGSSYEQYF.

This clone was observed once. This rearrangement joins TRBV13 to TRBJ1-2; D ambiguous. CDR3 length: 17 amino acids. Germline-derived CDR1 and CDR2 are PRHDT and FYEKMQ (reference sequence). Trimming cost V 4 bases and J 4 bases, with 22 bases left between them. The CDR3 protein is CASSSITTRWDSYGYTF. In DNA form, the CDR3 reads TGTGCCAGCAGCTCCATTACGACGCGTTGGGATTCCTATGGCTACACCTTC.

The chain employs TRBV5-1 and TRBJ2-7, with D possibly matching TRBD2 (5 bases). This CDR3 has 14 amino acids. CDR1 is SGHRS and CDR2 is YFSETQ in the germline V gene. The ends were cut back, 0 bases at V and 1 base at J, with 8 bases in the middle. The CDR3 sequence is CASSLAGVSYEQYF. The DNA for the CDR3 is TGCGCCAGCAGCTTGGCCGGGGTATCCTACGAGCAGTACTTC.

The chain carries TRBV28 and TRBJ2-7, with 12 nucleotides matching TRBD2. V lost 4 bases, J lost 2 bases, and 3 bases stayed unmatched. The CDR3 loop spans 15 amino acids. The germline CDR1 and CDR2 sequences are MDHEN and SYDVKM. This CDR3 is CASSSRTSGTYEQYF. CDR3 nucleotides: TGTGCCAGCAGTTCTAGGACTAGCGGGACCTACGAGCAGTACTTC.